The rows below give T cell receptor beta chains drawn from one sample of a study of blood T cells in healthy people across ages. TCRdb used MiXCR to reprocess the 5' RACE reads, holding one entry per CDR3 protein. The data hold 1.5 million to 2 million distinct CDR3 sequences, with about two fifths observed a single time. The sequenced sample was blood. These receptors originate from a human donor in good health. CDR3s include the opening cysteine and the closing phenylalanine or tryptophan. Fields, in order: clone size, D gene, J gene, V gene, CDR3 protein, CDR3 DNA. D genes are given only for firm matches. Clone size, where shown, is once, few, many, or a class for clones that have expanded.

clone size: few
D gene: .
J gene: TRBJ1-3
V gene: TRBV7-2
CDR3 protein: CASSLYQGGGNTIYF
CDR3 DNA: TGTGCCAGCAGCTTATATCAGGGAGGCGGAAACACCATATATTTT

clone size: few
D gene: .
J gene: TRBJ2-1
V gene: TRBV20-1
CDR3 protein: CSALKTGYNEQFF
CDR3 DNA: TGCAGTGCTCTCAAGACTGGCTACAATGAGCAGTTCTTC

clone size: few
D gene: TRBD2
J gene: TRBJ2-7
V gene: TRBV7-2
CDR3 protein: CASSLSPSGGGNYEQYF
CDR3 DNA: TGTGCCAGCAGCTTATCCCCTAGCGGGGGGGGAAATTACGAGCAGTACTTC

clone size: .
D gene: .
J gene: TRBJ2-3
V gene: TRBV6-2/TRBV6-3
CDR3 protein: CASSPLLARGTQYF
CDR3 DNA: TGTGCCAGCAGCCCACTCCTTGCTAGGGGTACGCAGTATTTT

clone size: .
D gene: TRBD2
J gene: TRBJ2-2
V gene: TRBV29-1
CDR3 protein: CSVESGGVGTGELFF
CDR3 DNA: TGCAGCGTGGAAAGCGGGGGGGTAGGCACCGGGGAGCTGTTTTTT

clone size: .
D gene: .
J gene: TRBJ2-3
V gene: TRBV6-6
CDR3 protein: CASSYKTGRLDTQYF
CDR3 DNA: TGTGCCAGCAGTTACAAGACAGGTCGACTAGATACGCAGTATTTT

clone size: few
D gene: TRBD2
J gene: TRBJ2-6
V gene: TRBV4-3
CDR3 protein: CASSQGLLSGANVLTF
CDR3 DNA: TGCGCCAGCAGCCAGGGACTACTATCTGGGGCCAACGTCCTGACTTTC

clone size: .
D gene: TRBD2
J gene: TRBJ2-7
V gene: TRBV20-1
CDR3 protein: CSATQAGGPHEQYF
CDR3 DNA: TGCAGTGCTACACAAGCGGGGGGGCCCCACGAGCAGTACTTC

clone size: .
D gene: TRBD2
J gene: TRBJ2-5
V gene: TRBV3-1
CDR3 protein: CASSPQTSGLETQYF
CDR3 DNA: TGTGCCAGCAGCCCTCAGACTAGCGGGCTAGAGACCCAGTACTTC

clone size: .
D gene: .
J gene: TRBJ2-1
V gene: TRBV10-3
CDR3 protein: CAITPDFSYSEQFF
CDR3 DNA: TGTGCCATCACGCCCGATTTCTCCTACAGTGAGCAGTTCTTC

clone size: .
D gene: TRBD1
J gene: TRBJ1-4
V gene: TRBV12-3/TRBV12-4
CDR3 protein: CASSPGTGGLEKLFF
CDR3 DNA: TGTGCCAGCAGTCCCGGGACAGGGGGTCTGGAAAAACTGTTTTTT

clone size: few
D gene: TRBD1
J gene: TRBJ2-6
V gene: TRBV5-6
CDR3 protein: CASSLGQELGPGANVLTF
CDR3 DNA: TGTGCCAGCAGCTTAGGACAGGAACTGGGCCCTGGGGCCAACGTCCTGACTTTC

clone size: few
D gene: .
J gene: TRBJ2-1
V gene: TRBV7-6
CDR3 protein: CASSPDAPSYNEQFF
CDR3 DNA: TGTGCCAGCAGCCCGGACGCCCCTTCCTACAATGAGCAGTTCTTC

clone size: few
D gene: .
J gene: TRBJ2-3
V gene: TRBV6-6
CDR3 protein: CASSYYGSGSLNTQYF
CDR3 DNA: TGTGCCAGCAGTTACTATGGTAGCGGCTCACTTAATACGCAGTATTTT

clone size: few
D gene: .
J gene: TRBJ2-5
V gene: TRBV6-6
CDR3 protein: CASSRTGNQETQYF
CDR3 DNA: TGTGCCAGCAGTCGAACAGGGAATCAAGAGACCCAGTACTTC

clone size: many
D gene: TRBD1
J gene: TRBJ2-5
V gene: TRBV7-2
CDR3 protein: CASSRGQAQETQYF
CDR3 DNA: TGTGCCAGCAGCCGGGGACAGGCTCAAGAGACCCAGTACTTC

clone size: .
D gene: .
J gene: TRBJ2-1
V gene: TRBV11-2
CDR3 protein: CAGLGPFYNEQFF
CDR3 DNA: TGTGCCGGCTTGGGTCCCTTCTACAATGAGCAGTTCTTC

clone size: .
D gene: .
J gene: TRBJ2-3
V gene: TRBV7-2
CDR3 protein: CASSLLTIGVDTQYF
CDR3 DNA: TGTGCCAGCAGCCTCCTGACTATAGGGGTAGATACGCAGTATTTT

clone size: many
D gene: .
J gene: TRBJ1-2
V gene: TRBV12-3/TRBV12-4
CDR3 protein: CASSFGLYGYTF
CDR3 DNA: TGTGCCAGCAGTTTCGGCCTCTATGGCTACACCTTC

clone size: .
D gene: .
J gene: TRBJ1-4
V gene: TRBV7-9
CDR3 protein: CASSLVMDTATNEKLFF
CDR3 DNA: TGTGCCAGCAGCTTAGTGATGGACACCGCAACTAATGAAAAACTGTTTTTT

clone size: .
D gene: TRBD1
J gene: TRBJ1-1
V gene: TRBV25-1
CDR3 protein: CASSEFFEGQGARNIPEAFF
CDR3 DNA: TGTGCCAGCAGTGAATTTTTTGAGGGACAGGGGGCGAGGAATATCCCTGAAGCTTTCTTT

clone size: .
D gene: .
J gene: TRBJ2-3
V gene: TRBV20-1
CDR3 protein: CSASKTTPSTDTQYF
CDR3 DNA: TGCAGTGCTTCCAAGACTACCCCTAGCACAGATACGCAGTATTTT

clone size: many
D gene: TRBD1
J gene: TRBJ2-1
V gene: TRBV7-3
CDR3 protein: CASSIGQGSYNEQFF
CDR3 DNA: TGTGCCAGCAGCATAGGACAGGGTTCCTACAATGAGCAGTTCTTC

clone size: few
D gene: .
J gene: TRBJ2-3
V gene: TRBV28
CDR3 protein: CASSFDRVSDTQYF
CDR3 DNA: TGTGCCAGCAGCTTTGATAGGGTTTCAGATACGCAGTATTTT

clone size: .
D gene: TRBD1
J gene: TRBJ1-1
V gene: TRBV3-1
CDR3 protein: CASSQTDRAAEAFF
CDR3 DNA: TGTGCCAGCAGCCAAACCGACAGGGCGGCTGAAGCTTTCTTT

clone size: many
D gene: .
J gene: TRBJ2-7
V gene: TRBV20-1
CDR3 protein: CSAREGQTYEQYF
CDR3 DNA: TGCAGTGCTAGAGAGGGGCAGACCTACGAGCAGTACTTC

clone size: many
D gene: .
J gene: TRBJ2-3
V gene: TRBV3-1
CDR3 protein: CASSSHRKNTQYF
CDR3 DNA: TGTGCCAGCAGCTCCCACCGTAAAAATACGCAGTATTTT

clone size: .
D gene: .
J gene: TRBJ1-2
V gene: TRBV29-1
CDR3 protein: CGVDTGLGSGYTF
CDR3 DNA: TGCGGCGTAGACACAGGCCTTGGGAGTGGCTACACCTTC

clone size: few
D gene: .
J gene: TRBJ2-5
V gene: TRBV6-2/TRBV6-3
CDR3 protein: CASSPIRGGGETQYF
CDR3 DNA: TGTGCCAGCAGTCCCATCCGGGGAGGAGGAGAGACCCAGTACTTC

clone size: .
D gene: .
J gene: TRBJ2-2
V gene: TRBV5-1
CDR3 protein: CASSLDRRTNTGELFF
CDR3 DNA: TGCGCCAGCAGCTTGGACAGGCGCACGAACACCGGGGAGCTGTTTTTT

clone size: .
D gene: .
J gene: TRBJ1-3
V gene: TRBV20-1
CDR3 protein: CSARFAGLFGNTIYF
CDR3 DNA: TGCAGTGCTAGATTTGCAGGACTTTTTGGAAACACCATATATTTT

clone size: .
D gene: .
J gene: TRBJ2-1
V gene: TRBV11-2
CDR3 protein: CASSLWVTAINEQFF
CDR3 DNA: TGTGCCAGCAGCTTATGGGTCACGGCGATCAATGAGCAGTTCTTC

clone size: .
D gene: .
J gene: TRBJ2-5
V gene: TRBV7-9
CDR3 protein: CASRRGSGKETQYF
CDR3 DNA: TGTGCCAGCAGGCGCGGGTCCGGGAAGGAGACCCAGTACTTC

clone size: few
D gene: TRBD1
J gene: TRBJ2-7
V gene: TRBV20-1
CDR3 protein: CSARGRTGAAFEQYF
CDR3 DNA: TGCAGTGCTAGAGGTCGGACAGGGGCGGCTTTCGAGCAGTACTTC

clone size: .
D gene: .
J gene: TRBJ2-7
V gene: TRBV7-2
CDR3 protein: CASSLVVGRSYGQYF
CDR3 DNA: TGTGCCAGCAGCTTAGTGGTCGGGCGCTCCTACGGGCAGTACTTC

clone size: .
D gene: .
J gene: TRBJ2-1
V gene: TRBV28
CDR3 protein: CASRDTRGGGVYNEQFF
CDR3 DNA: TGTGCCAGCAGAGACACCCGAGGGGGGGGCGTGTACAATGAGCAGTTCTTC

clone size: few
D gene: TRBD2
J gene: TRBJ2-3
V gene: TRBV10-3
CDR3 protein: CAIRPGSGTSTDTQYF
CDR3 DNA: TGTGCCATCAGGCCGGGTAGCGGGACCAGCACAGATACGCAGTATTTT

clone size: .
D gene: .
J gene: TRBJ2-1
V gene: TRBV5-1
CDR3 protein: CASSNLNGGRNEQFF
CDR3 DNA: TGCGCCAGCAGCAACTTGAACGGGGGTCGGAATGAGCAGTTCTTC

clone size: .
D gene: .
J gene: TRBJ1-2
V gene: TRBV19
CDR3 protein: CASSKLGPSYGYTF
CDR3 DNA: TGTGCCAGTAGTAAGCTAGGTCCCTCCTATGGCTACACCTTC

clone size: .
D gene: .
J gene: TRBJ1-1
V gene: TRBV5-1
CDR3 protein: CASSAQAGTAEAFF
CDR3 DNA: TGCGCCAGCAGCGCCCAGGCAGGCACTGCTGAAGCTTTCTTT

clone size: .
D gene: TRBD2
J gene: TRBJ2-7
V gene: TRBV7-2
CDR3 protein: CASSLGSGGAIPYEQYF
CDR3 DNA: TGTGCCAGCAGCCTCGGTAGCGGGGGGGCAATCCCCTACGAGCAGTACTTC

clone size: .
D gene: TRBD1
J gene: TRBJ1-2
V gene: TRBV12-3/TRBV12-4
CDR3 protein: CASRRTGGDGYTF
CDR3 DNA: TGTGCCAGCAGGCGGACAGGGGGAGATGGCTACACCTTC

clone size: few
D gene: .
J gene: TRBJ2-5
V gene: TRBV12-3/TRBV12-4
CDR3 protein: CASSLIMAQETQYF
CDR3 DNA: TGTGCCAGCAGTTTGATCATGGCACAAGAGACCCAGTACTTC

clone size: few
D gene: .
J gene: TRBJ1-5
V gene: TRBV6-2/TRBV6-3
CDR3 protein: CASSYDRTRGQPQHF
CDR3 DNA: TGTGCCAGCAGTTACGACAGGACCCGCGGTCAGCCCCAGCATTTT

clone size: few
D gene: TRBD2
J gene: TRBJ2-1
V gene: TRBV7-9
CDR3 protein: CTSSSSHGRGAQNEQFF
CDR3 DNA: TGTACCAGCAGCTCCTCCCATGGGCGGGGGGCTCAGAATGAGCAGTTCTTC

clone size: .
D gene: .
J gene: TRBJ2-5
V gene: TRBV7-9
CDR3 protein: CASTQAASQETQYF
CDR3 DNA: TGTGCCAGCACCCAAGCGGCGTCCCAAGAGACCCAGTACTTC

clone size: .
D gene: TRBD1
J gene: TRBJ2-7
V gene: TRBV24-1
CDR3 protein: CATSEGTGEREQYF
CDR3 DNA: TGTGCCACCAGTGAGGGGACAGGGGAACGGGAGCAGTACTTC

clone size: .
D gene: .
J gene: TRBJ2-5
V gene: TRBV29-1
CDR3 protein: CGVEQGSQQYF
CDR3 DNA: TGCGGCGTCGAACAGGGTAGCCAGCAGTACTTC

clone size: once
D gene: TRBD1
J gene: TRBJ1-5
V gene: TRBV4-2
CDR3 protein: CASSQDGTGNHQPQHF
CDR3 DNA: TGTGCCAGCAGCCAAGATGGGACAGGGAATCATCAGCCCCAGCATTTT

clone size: .
D gene: TRBD2
J gene: TRBJ2-4
V gene: TRBV10-3
CDR3 protein: CAISGGISEQYF
CDR3 DNA: TGTGCCATCTCGGGAGGGATCAGTGAGCAGTACTTC

clone size: few
D gene: .
J gene: TRBJ2-4
V gene: TRBV6-2/TRBV6-3
CDR3 protein: CASKFALAKNIQYF
CDR3 DNA: TGTGCCAGCAAGTTCGCACTAGCCAAAAACATTCAGTACTTC

clone size: few
D gene: TRBD1
J gene: TRBJ1-5
V gene: TRBV6-1
CDR3 protein: CASTRQGITTNQPQHF
CDR3 DNA: TGTGCCAGCACAAGACAGGGGATTACCACGAATCAGCCCCAGCATTTT

clone size: few
D gene: .
J gene: TRBJ2-3
V gene: TRBV27
CDR3 protein: CASSLVSVSRTDTQYF
CDR3 DNA: TGTGCCAGCAGTTTAGTGAGCGTATCCCGCACAGATACGCAGTATTTT

clone size: .
D gene: .
J gene: TRBJ2-1
V gene: TRBV10-3
CDR3 protein: CAISDTGEAYNEQFF
CDR3 DNA: TGTGCCATCAGTGATACAGGGGAGGCCTACAATGAGCAGTTCTTC

clone size: .
D gene: TRBD1
J gene: TRBJ1-5
V gene: TRBV7-2
CDR3 protein: CASSLVGQGFQPQHF
CDR3 DNA: TGTGCCAGCAGCTTAGTGGGACAGGGGTTTCAGCCCCAGCATTTT

clone size: .
D gene: .
J gene: TRBJ2-7
V gene: TRBV4-3
CDR3 protein: CASSQGVSLYEQYF
CDR3 DNA: TGCGCCAGCAGCCAGGGAGTTTCCCTCTACGAGCAGTACTTC

clone size: few
D gene: TRBD2
J gene: TRBJ2-5
V gene: TRBV2
CDR3 protein: CASSGTSRETQYF
CDR3 DNA: TGTGCCAGCAGTGGGACTAGCAGAGAGACCCAGTACTTC

clone size: .
D gene: .
J gene: TRBJ1-2
V gene: TRBV25-1
CDR3 protein: CASSETGTLVSDGYTF
CDR3 DNA: TGTGCCAGCAGTGAGACCGGGACCCTGGTGTCGGATGGCTACACCTTC

clone size: few
D gene: TRBD2
J gene: TRBJ2-3
V gene: TRBV5-1
CDR3 protein: CASSSGTSGGTQYF
CDR3 DNA: TGCGCCAGCAGCTCAGGGACTAGCGGTGGTACGCAGTATTTT

clone size: few
D gene: .
J gene: TRBJ2-1
V gene: TRBV12-3/TRBV12-4
CDR3 protein: CASIRGISYNEQFF
CDR3 DNA: TGTGCCAGCATCCGGGGGATCTCCTACAATGAGCAGTTCTTC